The clone carrying this T cell receptor beta chain came up many times. These data are taken from a study of T-cell reconstitution after alpha-beta-depleted transplantation in children. From germline, CDR1 is MNHNS and CDR2 SASEGT. The CDR3 is made up of 15 amino acids. The V end lost 6 bases, the J end lost 1 base, and 12 bases lay between the germline ends. A library of TCRbeta sequences, prepared with unique molecular identifiers, was generated. TCRdb processed the PCR reads anew with MiXCR; each CDR3 protein has one entry. The table includes some 250,000 distinct CDR3 sequences, 12% detected once. This sequence originates from a human donor who donated a stem cell graft to a child with acute lymphoblastic leukemia. The chain links TRBV6-1 to TRBJ2-2; D perhaps matches TRBD2 (5 bases). Here the sequenced sample was PBMCs from the stem cell graft donor, taken from the stem cell graft. The CDR3 coding sequence is TGTGCCAGCAGCGACTACTCTCGGAACACCGGGGAGCTGTTTTTT. Protein product: CASSDYSRNTGELFF.